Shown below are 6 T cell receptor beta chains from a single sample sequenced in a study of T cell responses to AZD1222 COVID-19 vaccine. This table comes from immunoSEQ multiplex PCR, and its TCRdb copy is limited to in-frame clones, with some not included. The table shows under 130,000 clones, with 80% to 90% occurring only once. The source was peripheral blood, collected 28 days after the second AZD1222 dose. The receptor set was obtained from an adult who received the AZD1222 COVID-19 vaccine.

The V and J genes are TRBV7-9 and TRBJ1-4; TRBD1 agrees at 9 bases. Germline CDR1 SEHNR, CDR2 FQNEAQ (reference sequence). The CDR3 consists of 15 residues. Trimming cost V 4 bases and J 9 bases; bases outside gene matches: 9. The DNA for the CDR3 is TGTGCCAGCAGCTCGCGACAGGGGGGGATTCAAAAACTGTTTTTT. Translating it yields CASSSRQGGIQKLFF.

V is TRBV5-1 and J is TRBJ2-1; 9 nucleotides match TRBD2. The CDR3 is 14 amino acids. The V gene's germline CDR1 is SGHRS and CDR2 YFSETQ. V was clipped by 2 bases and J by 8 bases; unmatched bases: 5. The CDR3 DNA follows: TGCGCCAGCAGCTTTGGCGGGAGGGCCGATGAGCAGTTCTTC. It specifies CASSFGGRADEQFF.

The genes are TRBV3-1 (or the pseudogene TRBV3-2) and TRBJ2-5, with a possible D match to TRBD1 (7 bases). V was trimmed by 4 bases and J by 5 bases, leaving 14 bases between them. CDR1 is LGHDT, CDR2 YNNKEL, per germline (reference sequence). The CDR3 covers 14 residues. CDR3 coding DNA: TGTGCCAGCAGCCTCCGACAGGGAGGCGAGACCCAGTACTTC. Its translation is CASSLRQGGETQYF.

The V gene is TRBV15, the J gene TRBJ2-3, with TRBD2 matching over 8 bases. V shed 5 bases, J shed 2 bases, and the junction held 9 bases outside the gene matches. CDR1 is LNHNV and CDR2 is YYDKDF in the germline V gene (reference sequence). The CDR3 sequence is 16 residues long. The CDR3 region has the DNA TGTGCCACCAGCGGGGGGCTAGCGGGTCTCACAGATACGCAGTATTTT. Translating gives CATSGGLAGLTDTQYF.

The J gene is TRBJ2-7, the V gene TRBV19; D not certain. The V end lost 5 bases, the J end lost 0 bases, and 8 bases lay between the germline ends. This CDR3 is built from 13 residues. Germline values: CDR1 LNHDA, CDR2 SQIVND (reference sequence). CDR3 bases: TGTGCCAGTAGTCCGACACGCTCCTACGAGCAGTACTTC. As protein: CASSPTRSYEQYF.

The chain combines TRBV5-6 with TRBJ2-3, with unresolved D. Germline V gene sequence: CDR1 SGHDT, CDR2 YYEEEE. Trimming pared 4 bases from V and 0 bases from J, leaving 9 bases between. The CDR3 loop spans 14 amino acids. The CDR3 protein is CASSLPESTDTQYF. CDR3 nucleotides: TGTGCCAGCAGCCTACCAGAGAGCACAGATACGCAGTATTTT.